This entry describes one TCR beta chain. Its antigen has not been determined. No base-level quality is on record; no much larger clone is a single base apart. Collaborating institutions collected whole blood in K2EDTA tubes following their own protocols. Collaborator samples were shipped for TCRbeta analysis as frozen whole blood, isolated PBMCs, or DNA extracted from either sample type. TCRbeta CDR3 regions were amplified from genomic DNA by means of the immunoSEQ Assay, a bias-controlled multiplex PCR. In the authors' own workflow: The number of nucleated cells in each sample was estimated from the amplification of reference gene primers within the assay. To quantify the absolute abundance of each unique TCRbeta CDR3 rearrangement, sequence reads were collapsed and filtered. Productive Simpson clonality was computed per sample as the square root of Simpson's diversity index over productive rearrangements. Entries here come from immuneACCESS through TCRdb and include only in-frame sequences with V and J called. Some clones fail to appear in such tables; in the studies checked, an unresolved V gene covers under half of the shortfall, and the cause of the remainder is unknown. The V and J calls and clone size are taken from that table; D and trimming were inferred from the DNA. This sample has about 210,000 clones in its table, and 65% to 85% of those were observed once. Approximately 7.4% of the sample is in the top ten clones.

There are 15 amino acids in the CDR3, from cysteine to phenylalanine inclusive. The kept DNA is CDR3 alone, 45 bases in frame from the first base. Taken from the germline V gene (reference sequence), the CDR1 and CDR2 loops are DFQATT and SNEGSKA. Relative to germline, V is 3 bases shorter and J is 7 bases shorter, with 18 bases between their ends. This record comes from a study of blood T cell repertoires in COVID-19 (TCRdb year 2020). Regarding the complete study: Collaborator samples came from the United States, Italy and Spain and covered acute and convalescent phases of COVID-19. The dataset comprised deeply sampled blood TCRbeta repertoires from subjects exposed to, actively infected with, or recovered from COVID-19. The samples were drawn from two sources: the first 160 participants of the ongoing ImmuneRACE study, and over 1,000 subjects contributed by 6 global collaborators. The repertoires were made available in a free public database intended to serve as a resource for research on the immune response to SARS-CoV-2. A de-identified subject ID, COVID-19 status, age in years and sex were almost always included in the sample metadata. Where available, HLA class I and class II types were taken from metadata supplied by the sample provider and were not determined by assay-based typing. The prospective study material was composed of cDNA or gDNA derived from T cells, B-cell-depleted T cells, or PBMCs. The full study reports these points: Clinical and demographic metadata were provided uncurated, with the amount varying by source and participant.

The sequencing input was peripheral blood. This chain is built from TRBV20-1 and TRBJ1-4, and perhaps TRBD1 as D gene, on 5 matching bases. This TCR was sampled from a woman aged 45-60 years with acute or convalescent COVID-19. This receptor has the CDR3 CSASGAPGGSEKLFF. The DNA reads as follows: TGCAGTGCTAGTGGGGCCCCGGGCGGGAGTGAAAAACTGTTTTTT.